This passage covers 24 T cell receptor beta chains from one sample sequenced in a study of T cells in Graves' hyperthyroidism and ophthalmopathy. The source material, RNA transcripts, was used to amplify TCR beta CDR3 regions. The HTBI primer set was used in a first-round RT-PCR of the TCR CDR3. Each CDR3 protein is one row after TCRdb ran MiXCR on the multiplex PCR reads. This table holds roughly 350,000 distinct CDR3 sequences, approximately 14% found once. What was sequenced was blood. The origin of the receptors is a woman in her twenties or thirties with Graves' hyperthyroidism.

V usage is TRBV5-1 and J usage is TRBJ2-6, with TRBD1 identical over 8 bases. CDR3 length: 20 amino acids. V was clipped by 0 bases and J by 0 bases; unmatched bases: 11. Germline CDR1 SGHRS, CDR2 YFSETQ. For the CDR3, the DNA is TGCGCCAGCAGCTTGGAGACGGGGACAGGCGTTTACTCTGGGGCCAACGTCCTGACTTTC. Translated: CASSLETGTGVYSGANVLTF.

With respect to this clonotype: Relative to the germline gene, one junction end is altered; a read error may explain this. V usage is TRBV5-1 and J usage is TRBJ2-7; D remains ambiguous. This CDR3 has 15 amino acids. Germline V gene data show CDR1 as SGHRS and CDR2 as YFSETQ. DNA for the CDR3: TGCGCCAGCAGATTGGTCACCACCGACTCCTACGAGCAGTACTTC. Translating gives CASRLVTTDSYEQYF.

This clonotype was detected ten times or more. This rearrangement joins TRBV28 to TRBJ2-1; 7 bases are shared with TRBD2. Germline trimming cut 8 bases from V and 6 bases from J; bases unmatched to any gene: 7. CDR1 MDHEN and CDR2 SYDVKM come from the germline V gene. The CDR3 covers 13 residues. CDR3 in amino acids: CASGLEVPNEQFF. CDR3 in DNA: TGTGCCAGCGGACTAGAGGTCCCCAATGAGCAGTTCTTC. Complete variable domain (other parts from reference TRBV28 and TRBJ2-1): DVKVTQSSRYLVKRTGEKVFLECVQDMDHENMFWYRQDPGLGLRLIYFSYDVKMKEKGDIPEGYSVSREKKERFSLILESASTNQTSMYLCASGLEVPNEQFFGPGTRLTVL.

The sample holds many counts of this clonotype. This chain uses TRBV29-1 with TRBJ2-3; possibly TRBD2 for D (5 bases). Trimming pared 4 bases from V and 2 bases from J, leaving 10 bases between. The CDR3 loop spans 13 amino acids. The germline V gene has CDR1 SQVTM and CDR2 ANQGSEA. CDR3 amino acids: CSVGASNTDTQYF. The CDR3 nucleotides read TGCAGCGTTGGGGCTAGCAACACAGATACGCAGTATTTT.

The chain couples TRBV5-8 to TRBJ2-5; TRBD2 might be the D (6 bases). Trimming cost V 0 bases and J 0 bases, with 9 bases left between them. The CDR3 totals 15 residues. Per germline, CDR1 SGHTS and CDR2 YDEGEE. CDR3 region: CASSLGDLYQETQYF. CDR3 DNA sequence: TGTGCCAGCAGCTTGGGGGACTTGTACCAAGAGACCCAGTACTTC.

At least ten counts were recorded for this clonotype. This sequence joins TRBV5-5 and TRBJ2-2; no reliable D call. Deletions cut 2 bases from V and 7 bases from J, with 9 bases between. The CDR3 spans 13 residues. Germline assignment: CDR1 SGHKS and CDR2 YYEKEE (reference sequence). Here the CDR3 DNA reads TGTGCCAGCAGCTTTCCTCAGAACGGGGAGCTGTTTTTT. Encoded protein: CASSFPQNGELFF.

This clonotype has more than one count but fewer than ten. The rearrangement uses TRBV7-2 and TRBJ2-7; no definite D call. Trimming stripped 1 base from V and 0 bases from J, with 10 bases between. Germline V lookup: CDR1 SGHTA, CDR2 FQGNSA. The CDR3 covers 15 residues. In nucleotides, the CDR3 is TGTGCCAGCAGCTTAGGATTAGGCAGCTCCTACGAGCAGTACTTC. Translated: CASSLGLGSSYEQYF.

This clonotype was counted ten times or more. V gene TRBV28 combines with J gene TRBJ2-1; 9 bases match TRBD1. This CDR3 spans 14 amino acids. The trim removed 5 bases at V and 10 bases at J, leaving 9 bases unmatched. In germline, CDR1 is MDHEN, CDR2 SYDVKM. CDR3 DNA sequence: TGTGCCAGCAGTCCCTCCGGGACAGGGTGGGAGCAGTTCTTC. Amino acid sequence: CASSPSGTGWEQFF. Full variable domain (remainder filled in from reference TRBV28 and TRBJ2-1): DVKVTQSSRYLVKRTGEKVFLECVQDMDHENMFWYRQDPGLGLRLIYFSYDVKMKEKGDIPEGYSVSREKKERFSLILESASTNQTSMYLCASSPSGTGWEQFFGPGTRLTVL.

The chain employs TRBV6-1 and TRBJ2-3; TRBD1 agrees at 10 bases. V gave up 7 bases and J gave up 9 bases; unmatched junction bases: 4. Per the germline V gene, CDR1 is MNHNS and CDR2 is SASEGT. The CDR3 has 12 residues. Written as DNA, the CDR3 is TGTGCCAGCACCAAGGGACAGGGGACGCAGTATTTT. Protein product: CASTKGQGTQYF.

This clonotype has more than one count but fewer than ten. V gene TRBV7-8 combines with J gene TRBJ1-3; 8 bases are shared with TRBD1. CDR1 and CDR2 from the germline V gene are SGHVS and FQNEAQ. CDR3 length equals 18 residues. Trimming at V came to 2 bases and at J to 6 bases, leaving 15 bases not matched to a gene. CDR3 nucleotides: TGTGCCAGCAGCTTAAGCCGGATACCGGACAGGGAGGAAAACACCATATATTTT. Amino acids: CASSLSRIPDREENTIYF.

In this sample, this clonotype turned up a few times. The chain joins TRBV6-2 or TRBV6-3 to TRBJ2-3; tentatively, D is TRBD2 (6 bases). Germline V gene lookup returns CDR1 MNHEY and CDR2 SVGEGT. V lost 7 bases and J lost 2, with 13 bases in between. This CDR3 is built from 14 residues. The CDR3 DNA is TGTGCCAGCAACCTAGGACTACCCACAGATACGCAGTATTTT. This encodes CASNLGLPTDTQYF.

In its sample, this clonotype was seen many times. The chain uses TRBV20-1 and TRBJ2-5; D is ambiguous. The V gene's germline CDR1 is DFQATT and CDR2 SNEGSKA (reference sequence). The CDR3 contains 12 residues. Trimming took 5 bases from V and 0 from J, leaving 7 bases between them. The CDR3 sequence: CSARVNQETQYF. The CDR3 region has the DNA TGCAGTGCTCGGGTAAACCAAGAGACCCAGTACTTC.

This clonotype was picked up a small number of times. The chain joins TRBV29-1 to TRBJ2-7; the D gene is possibly TRBD2 (7 bases). The CDR3 is 14 amino acids. V shed 3 bases and J shed 3 bases, with 15 bases lying between them. Germline V gene data show CDR1 as SQVTM and CDR2 as ANQGSEA. CDR3 nucleotide sequence: TGCAGCGTTGACTCTGGTAGGGGGGGCTACGAGCAGTACTTC. This gives the protein CSVDSGRGGYEQYF.

This rearrangement joins TRBV5-1 to TRBJ1-1; 7 nucleotides agree with TRBD1. CDR1 SGHRS and CDR2 YFSETQ come from the germline V gene. The junction had 4 bases not matched to a gene; V was cut back by 0 bases and J by 8 bases. There are 13 residues in the CDR3. CDR3 coding DNA: TGCGCCAGCAGCTTGGGAGCAGGGGGGGAAGCTTTCTTT. Amino acid sequence: CASSLGAGGEAFF.

This clonotype was recorded many times. The rearrangement links TRBV6-1 to TRBJ1-4, with D possibly TRBD1 on 5 matching bases. The V gene lost 7 bases and the J gene lost 8 bases, with 17 bases spanning the gap. The V gene's germline CDR1 is MNHNS and CDR2 SASEGT. The CDR3 has 14 amino acids. The CDR3 nucleotides are TGTGCCAGCATGCTCGGGACGATTCGCGAAAAACTGTTTTTT. Translation gives CASMLGTIREKLFF.

This clonotype showed up many times. The rearrangement uses TRBV6-1 and TRBJ2-2; TRBD1 matches 7 bases. CDR3 length equals 14 residues. J gave up 2 bases and V 6 bases, and 3 bases lay outside the gene matches. Germline-derived CDR1 and CDR2 are MNHNS and SASEGT. CDR3 sequence: CASSRDSNTGELFF. CDR3 nucleotide sequence: TGTGCCAGCAGCCGGGACAGCAACACCGGGGAGCTGTTTTTT.

This clonotype was seen only a few times. The chain uses TRBV20-1 and TRBJ2-1; no reliable D call. CDR1 is DFQATT and CDR2 is SNEGSKA in the germline V gene (reference sequence). V dropped 3 bases and J dropped 9 bases, with 15 bases sitting between them. The CDR3 totals 13 residues. The CDR3 protein is CSASAVFSGEQFF. The DNA of the CDR3 is TGCAGTGCTAGCGCGGTTTTTAGTGGTGAGCAGTTCTTC.

About this clonotype: This could be a read error, since a much larger clone is one nucleotide away. The genes are TRBV11-2 and TRBJ1-5, with D maybe TRBD1 (6 bases). Germline CDR1 reads SGHAT; CDR2 reads FQNNGV. CDR3 length equals 14 residues. The CDR3 nucleotides read TGTGCCAGCAGCTTAGATAGGGGGAGTCAGCCCCGGCATTTT. Translation gives CASSLDRGSQPRHF.

This clonotype was detected many times. The chain employs TRBV12-3 or TRBV12-4 and TRBJ1-1; D is ambiguous. V lost 6 bases and J 4 bases, leaving 9 bases between the germline ends. The CDR3 spans 12 residues. The CDR3 here is CASSRRTTEAFF. In DNA, the CDR3 is TGTGCCAGCAGCCGAAGGACCACTGAAGCTTTCTTT.

V usage is TRBV5-1 and J usage is TRBJ2-7, with 10 bases that match TRBD1. The CDR3 is 14 amino acids. The germline gives CDR1 SGHRS, CDR2 YFSETQ. Trimming cost V 0 bases and J 6 bases; bases outside gene matches: 3. The CDR3 sequence is CASSLGQGATEQYF. Here the CDR3 DNA reads TGCGCCAGCAGCTTGGGACAGGGGGCGACCGAGCAGTACTTC. The variable domain in full, with the rest retrieved from reference TRBV5-1 and TRBJ2-7, is KAGVTQTPRYLIKTRGQQVTLSCSPISGHRSVSWYQQTPGQGLQFLFEYFSETQRNKGNFPGRFSGRQFSNSRSEMNVSTLELGDSALYLCASSLGQGATEQYFGPGTRLTVT.

The rearrangement uses TRBV28 and TRBJ1-4, with TRBD1 matching 10 bases. Germline V gene sequence: CDR1 MDHEN, CDR2 SYDVKM. This CDR3 is built from 15 residues. V lost 6 bases to trimming and J lost 11 bases; unmatched junction nucleotides: 12. CDR3 nucleotide sequence: TGTGCCAGCAGCTTACCCGGGACAGGGGTCGGGAAACTGTTTTTT. It codes for CASSLPGTGVGKLFF. The whole variable domain, filled in from reference TRBV28 and TRBJ1-4, reads DVKVTQSSRYLVKRTGEKVFLECVQDMDHENMFWYRQDPGLGLRLIYFSYDVKMKEKGDIPEGYSVSREKKERFSLILESASTNQTSMYLCASSLPGTGVGKLFFGSGTQLSVL.

As for this clonotype: A much larger clone lies one base from this, so it may be a read error. This rearrangement joins TRBV20-1 to TRBJ1-5; no clear D gene. The CDR3 is 16 amino acids. V dropped 3 bases and J dropped 6 bases, with 21 bases sitting between them. The germline CDR1 and CDR2 sequences are DFQATT and SNEGSKA (reference sequence). The CDR3 region has the DNA TGCAGTGCTAGTCAGAGGGATCAGATCGCGGGTCAGCCCCAGCATTTT. Encoded protein: CSASQRDQIAGQPQHF.

This clonotype was recorded many times. The genes are TRBV2 and TRBJ2-1; 11 bases are shared with TRBD2. Germline V gene lookup returns CDR1 SNHLY and CDR2 FYNNEI. This CDR3 comprises 17 residues. The V segment lost 2 bases and the J segment 9 bases; nucleotides outside the gene matches: 12. The CDR3 nucleotides are TGTGCCAGCAGTGAATCGATACTAGCGGGAGTGTTACCTGAGCAGTTCTTC. Encoded protein: CASSESILAGVLPEQFF.

This clonotype was seen ten or more times. A clone one base away is much larger, so this may be a read error. The chain joins TRBV2 to TRBJ2-1, with 14 bases that match TRBD2. V was pared by 8 bases and J by 6 bases, with 0 bases of the junction left unmatched. Germline CDR1 reads SNHLY; CDR2 reads FYNNEI. The CDR3 has 13 residues. CDR3 coding DNA: TGTGCCAGCGGGACTAGCGGGAGCAATGAGCAGTTCTTC. The encoded protein is CASGTSGSNEQFF.